This is a list of T cell receptor beta chains from one sample in a study of human T cells and chemical hapten exposure. TCRdb recomputed calls from the RACE reads with MiXCR, one row per CDR3 protein. The profile shows roughly 40,000 distinct CDR3 sequences, about an eighth of them singletons. Sequences were derived from whole blood, sampled in connection with sensitization to the hapten diphenylcyclopropenone (DPC). These receptor sequences come from a woman in her twenties or thirties with alopecia areata. Some clones in this sample may be carry-over from other donors' samples. Each CDR3 is given with its conserved first and last residue. A D gene is named only where the DNA matches it firmly. A clone size is listed for some rows: how often the clone was seen (once, few, many), or a class if it is expanded.

NA | TRBJ1-3 | TRBV27 | NA | CASSFRGIPGNTIYF | TGTGCCAGCAGTTTCAGGGGAATTCCTGGAAACACCATATATTTT
TRBD2 | TRBJ2-1 | TRBV24-1 | many | CATSGIRGKGGPHPNEQFF | TGTGCCACCAGTGGCATAAGGGGTAAGGGAGGGCCCCACCCAAATGAGCAGTTCTTC
NA | TRBJ1-2 | TRBV6-2/TRBV6-3 | many | CASSAGSYGYTF | TGTGCCAGCAGTGCTGGAAGCTATGGCTACACCTTC
NA | TRBJ1-2 | TRBV29-1 | many | CSVEDPQVLGYTF | TGCAGCGTTGAAGATCCACAGGTCCTTGGCTACACCTTC
NA | TRBJ2-3 | TRBV20-1 | NA | CSARSTRTPDTQYF | TGCAGTGCTAGGTCCACTCGGACGCCGGATACGCAGTATTTT
NA | TRBJ2-7 | TRBV30 | NA | CAWTEGTHYEQYF | TGTGCCTGGACCGAGGGGACCCACTACGAGCAGTACTTC
NA | TRBJ2-7 | TRBV6-2/TRBV6-3 | many | CASSYTDYFSEQYF | TGTGCCAGCAGTTACACCGACTATTTTTCGGAGCAGTACTTC
NA | TRBJ1-1 | TRBV6-5 | many | CASSYSEGGTEAFF | TGTGCCAGCAGTTACTCGGAGGGGGGCACTGAAGCTTTCTTT
TRBD2 | TRBJ2-1 | TRBV3-1 | NA | CASSQDNWEGPSSYNEQFF | TGTGCCAGCAGCCAAGATAATTGGGAGGGCCCGAGCTCCTACAATGAGCAGTTCTTC
NA | TRBJ1-4 | TRBV18 | many | CASSPTTGFNEKLFF | TGTGCCAGCTCACCTACTACAGGGTTTAATGAAAAACTGTTTTTT
NA | TRBJ1-5 | TRBV7-8 | many | CASSLAGAGNQPQHF | TGTGCCAGCAGCTTAGCAGGGGCGGGGAATCAGCCCCAGCATTTT
NA | TRBJ2-3 | TRBV28 | many | CASSASNRKPTQYF | TGTGCCAGCAGTGCCTCAAACCGAAAACCGACGCAGTATTTT
NA | TRBJ2-1 | TRBV6-5 | many | CASSYSISSSYNEQFF | TGTGCCAGCAGTTACTCGATTAGCAGCTCCTACAATGAGCAGTTCTTC
NA | TRBJ2-1 | TRBV2 | NA | CASRVEGGYNEQFF | TGTGCCAGCAGAGTAGAGGGGGGCTACAATGAGCAGTTCTTC
NA | TRBJ2-3 | TRBV15 | many | CATSVVASTDTQYF | TGTGCCACCAGCGTAGTTGCTAGCACAGATACGCAGTATTTT
TRBD1 | TRBJ2-7 | TRBV4-2 | NA | CASSQEEARGPDEQYF | TGTGCCAGCAGCCAAGAGGAGGCCAGGGGGCCCGACGAGCAGTACTTC
TRBD1 | TRBJ1-3 | TRBV15 | many | CATSRTGSGNTIYF | TGTGCCACCAGCAGGACAGGGTCTGGAAACACCATATATTTT
NA | TRBJ2-3 | TRBV18 | many | CASSPMGADTQYF | TGTGCCAGCTCACCCATGGGGGCAGATACGCAGTATTTT
TRBD1 | TRBJ2-5 | TRBV7-8 | many | CASSLVHRGEETQYF | TGTGCCAGCAGCTTAGTCCACAGGGGGGAAGAGACCCAGTACTTC